These 20 T cell receptor beta chains share one sample of origin, sequenced in a study of blood T cell repertoires in COVID-19. Measured with immunoSEQ multiplex PCR; TCRdb has only the in-frame clones, and not every one. Among more than 25,000 clones listed, roughly 87% were seen once. The specimen sequenced was peripheral blood. The receptors were sampled from a human donor with acute or convalescent COVID-19. The donor label of this sample is uncertain.

In its sample, this clone was seen once. The rearrangement links TRBV28 to TRBJ1-2; 7 bases match TRBD1. From germline, CDR1 is MDHEN and CDR2 SYDVKM. The V gene end was trimmed by 6 bases and the J gene end by 4 bases; junction bases not matched to a gene: 5. CDR3 length: 13 amino acids. The CDR3 loop reads CASSPHRGYGYTF. The CDR3 region has the DNA TGTGCCAGCAGCCCCCACAGGGGCTATGGCTACACCTTC.

This sequence joins TRBV19 and TRBJ2-2, with TRBD1 matching over 8 bases. The CDR3 covers 18 residues. Germline loops: CDR1 LNHDA, CDR2 SQIVND (reference sequence). V lost 5 bases, J lost 0 bases, and 11 bases stayed unmatched. CDR3 nucleotide sequence: TGTGCCAGTAGTCCTCGCCCGGAGGGACAGGCGAACACCGGGGAGCTGTTTTTT. This gives the protein CASSPRPEGQANTGELFF.

The rearrangement uses TRBV27 and TRBJ2-2; tentative D call: TRBD2 (6 bases). Between the trimmed V and J ends, which lost 8 bases and 0 bases, there was a span of 13 bases. CDR3 length equals 15 residues. CDR1 and CDR2 from the germline V gene are MNHEY and SMNVEV (reference sequence). Here the CDR3 DNA reads TGTGCCAGCCAATTAGCGGAGGCGAACACCGGGGAGCTGTTTTTT. It codes for CASQLAEANTGELFF.

The V gene is TRBV7-3, the J gene TRBJ2-4, with D possibly being TRBD2 (5 bases). This CDR3 contains 17 residues. Looked up from germline, CDR1 is SGHTA and CDR2 is FQGTGA. V shed 1 base and J shed 1 base, with 14 bases lying between them. The CDR3 reads CASSLRALGGAKNIQYF. The CDR3 DNA sequence: TGTGCCAGCAGCTTAAGGGCTCTAGGAGGCGCCAAAAACATTCAGTACTTC. Based on the CDR3 plus reference TRBV7-3 and TRBJ2-4, the full variable domain is GAGVSQTPSNKVTEKGKYVELRCDPISGHTALYWYRQSLGQGPEFLIYFQGTGAADDSGLPNDRFFAVRPEGSVSTLKIQRTERGDSAVYLCASSLRALGGAKNIQYFGAGTRLSVL.

This clone was detected only a few times. This chain links TRBV5-4 with TRBJ1-6; no clear D gene. From germline, CDR1 is SGHNT and CDR2 YYREEE (reference sequence). The CDR3 has 14 residues. V was shortened by 2 bases and J by 7 bases, with 10 bases between the two germline ends. This chain's CDR3 is CASSFESLNSPLHF. The CDR3 DNA is TGTGCCAGCAGCTTTGAGAGCCTAAATTCACCCCTCCACTTT.

The chain joins TRBV7-2 to TRBJ2-7; TRBD1 agrees at 7 bases. CDR1 and CDR2 (germline): SGHTA, FQGNSA. The V gene end was trimmed by 4 bases and the J gene end by 3 bases; junction bases not matched to a gene: 9. CDR3 length equals 15 residues. CDR3 coding DNA: TGTGCCAGCAGCTCAGAGACAGGGATTCTCTACGAGCAGTACTTC. As protein: CASSSETGILYEQYF.

This chain connects TRBV5-8 to TRBJ1-5; D is uncertain. With 0 bases removed from V and 5 bases from J, the gap between germline ends came to 15 bases. Per the germline V gene, CDR1 is SGHTS and CDR2 is YDEGEE. This CDR3 contains 16 residues. CDR3 sequence reads: CASSLVAPRGDQPQHF. The CDR3 coding sequence is TGTGCCAGCAGCTTGGTGGCTCCAAGAGGTGATCAGCCCCAGCATTTT. Drawing the rest from reference TRBV5-8 and TRBJ1-5, the complete variable domain is EAGVTQSPTHLIKTRGQQATLRCSPISGHTSVYWYQQALGLGLQFLLWYDEGEERNRGNFPPRFSGRQFPNYSSELNVNALELEDSALYLCASSLVAPRGDQPQHFGDGTRLSIL.

The V call is TRBV5-1, the J call TRBJ2-3; TRBD2 matches at 11 bases. Germline trimming cut 1 base from V and 2 bases from J; bases unmatched to any gene: 6. CDR3 length equals 17 residues. Germline loops: CDR1 SGHRS, CDR2 YFSETQ. The CDR3 bases are TGCGCCAGCAGCTTGCGACTTAGCGGGGGGGCCACAGATACGCAGTATTTT. This codes for CASSLRLSGGATDTQYF. The whole variable domain, filled in from reference TRBV5-1 and TRBJ2-3, reads KAGVTQTPRYLIKTRGQQVTLSCSPISGHRSVSWYQQTPGQGLQFLFEYFSETQRNKGNFPGRFSGRQFSNSRSEMNVSTLELGDSALYLCASSLRLSGGATDTQYFGPGTRLTVL.

The chain couples TRBV10-3 to TRBJ1-1; D not certain. CDR3 length: 15 amino acids. Trimming cost V 7 bases and J 0 bases, with 15 bases left between them. Germline CDR1 reads ENHRY; CDR2 reads SYGVKD. DNA for the CDR3: TGTGCCATCACCCCCCGGGAGGGCCTGAACACTGAAGCTTTCTTT. It specifies CAITPREGLNTEAFF.

The V call is TRBV11-2, the J call TRBJ2-7; no reliable D call. The V gene's germline CDR1 is SGHAT and CDR2 FQNNGV. CDR3 length: 12 amino acids. V was pared by 1 base and J by 6 bases, with 7 bases between. The CDR3 reads CASSLVSSEQYF. The CDR3 DNA sequence: TGTGCCAGCAGCTTAGTTTCTAGCGAGCAGTACTTC.

The chain has TRBV5-6 and TRBJ2-7, with 9 positions matching TRBD2. The length of the CDR3 is 14 residues. The V gene's germline CDR1 is SGHDT and CDR2 YYEEEE. V dropped 3 bases and J dropped 4; count of bases not matched to a gene: 5. The CDR3 DNA reads TGTGCCAGCAGCTCTAGCGGGATCGGTTACGAGCAGTACTTC. As protein: CASSSSGIGYEQYF.

This clone appeared a single time. This rearrangement joins TRBV3-1 (or the pseudogene TRBV3-2) to TRBJ1-3, with D tentatively TRBD1 (5 bases). CDR1 is LGHDT, CDR2 YNNKEL, per germline (reference sequence). CDR3 length: 17 residues. V was trimmed by 2 bases and J by 0 bases, leaving 14 bases between them. The DNA of the CDR3 is TGTGCCAGCAGCCAATTTCAGGGATTGGGCTCTGGAAACACCATATATTTT. Its translation is CASSQFQGLGSGNTIYF.

The chain uses TRBV7-4 and TRBJ1-5; the match to TRBD1 covers 7 bases. Germline lookup yields CDR1 SGHVT and CDR2 SQSDAQ. This CDR3 has 15 amino acids. V dropped 5 bases and J dropped 7; count of bases not matched to a gene: 11. The CDR3 DNA is TGTGCCAGCAGCCAGACCGACAGGGCAGGGCAGCCCCAGCATTTT. Residues: CASSQTDRAGQPQHF.

This chain uses TRBV11-3 with TRBJ2-5, with a possible D match to TRBD2 (6 bases). CDR3 length: 14 amino acids. V lost 5 bases to trimming and J lost 5 bases, with 15 bases between them. Per the germline V gene, CDR1 is SGHNT and CDR2 is YENEEA. CDR3 sequence reads: CASSEYGGLETQYF. CDR3 nucleotides: TGTGCCAGCAGCGAATACGGGGGTTTGGAGACCCAGTACTTC. Full variable domain (missing parts from reference TRBV11-3 and TRBJ2-5): EAGVVQSPRYKIIEKKQPVAFWCNPISGHNTLYWYLQNLGQGPELLIRYENEEAVDDSQLPKDRFSAERLKGVDSTLKIQPAELGDSAVYLCASSEYGGLETQYFGPGTRLLVL.

This chain joins TRBV11-2 and TRBJ2-2; 11 bases are shared with TRBD2. After removal of 5 bases from V and 2 bases from J, the junction contained 4 bases not matched to a gene. This CDR3 has 16 amino acids. Germline values: CDR1 SGHAT, CDR2 FQNNGV. CDR3 loop: CASSHGTSGNTGELFF. Here the CDR3 DNA reads TGTGCCAGCAGCCATGGGACTAGCGGAAACACCGGGGAGCTGTTTTTT.

This clone showed up just a few times. The chain uses TRBV11-2 and TRBJ2-7, with TRBD2 matching 14 bases. This CDR3 has 16 amino acids. Germline V gene lookup returns CDR1 SGHAT and CDR2 FQNNGV. The ends lost 6 bases at V and 0 bases at J; junction bases unmatched: 4. CDR3 nucleotides: TGTGCCAGCAGGGGGACTAGCGGGAGTCACTCCTACGAGCAGTACTTC. This codes for CASRGTSGSHSYEQYF.

The table lists this clone with a few counts. The chain uses TRBV4-2 and TRBJ1-4; TRBD1 matches 7 bases. V dropped 2 bases and J dropped 12; count of bases not matched to a gene: 3. This CDR3 contains 12 residues. CDR1 LGHNA and CDR2 YNFKEQ come from the germline V gene. The CDR3 region has the DNA TGTGCCAGCAGCCAAATTACAGGGGAACTGTTTTTT. Amino acid sequence: CASSQITGELFF.

The rearrangement uses TRBV5-1 and TRBJ1-1, with a possible D match to TRBD1 (6 bases). Germline CDR1 SGHRS, CDR2 YFSETQ. V lost 0 bases and J lost 8, with 17 bases in between. This CDR3 is built from 15 residues. As DNA, the CDR3 is TGCGCCAGCAGCTTGGGGTCAGGGGCCGCGTCGGAAGCTTTCTTT. Protein product: CASSLGSGAASEAFF.

V gene TRBV27 combines with J gene TRBJ1-4, with 9 bases identical to TRBD1. The V segment lost 5 bases and the J segment 12 bases; nucleotides outside the gene matches: 7. The germline V gene has CDR1 MNHEY and CDR2 SMNVEV (reference sequence). This CDR3 has 13 residues. The CDR3 region is CASSPRTGEELFF. The CDR3 DNA is TGTGCCAGCAGTCCCCGGACAGGGGAGGAACTGTTTTTT.

This chain joins TRBV6-5 and TRBJ1-3; 7 nucleotides align to TRBD1. This CDR3 comprises 14 residues. Trimming removed 10 bases from V and 3 bases from J; junction bases left unmatched: 9. The germline gives CDR1 MNHEY, CDR2 SVGAGI. The CDR3 loop reads CATRDRAGGNTIYF. DNA of the CDR3: TGTGCCACCAGAGACAGGGCGGGTGGAAACACCATATATTTT.